This is a list of T cell receptor beta chains from one sample in a study of T cell repertoires in cytomegalovirus infection. No antigen has been identified for these receptors. TCRdb reanalysed the reads using MiXCR and keeps one entry per CDR3 protein. The profile shows hundreds of thousands of distinct CDR3 sequences, 25% to 35% of them singletons. Sequencing was performed on cultured PBMCs, taken from culture after CMV antigen stimulation. Receptors were obtained from a human donor in good health (CMV status not recorded). Some clones in this sample may be carry-over from other donors' samples. Both conserved end residues are part of each CDR3. The D gene is left open where the match is weak. A row's size may be missing; if present it is once, few, many or a size class.

TRBV29-1	TRBJ1-2	NA	NA	CSVEIPVGNYGYTF	TGCAGCGTTGAAATCCCGGTAGGGAACTATGGCTACACCTTC
TRBV30	TRBJ2-1	NA	NA	CAWSVSSLYNEQFF	TGTGCCTGGAGTGTATCCAGTTTGTACAATGAGCAGTTCTTC
TRBV7-6	TRBJ2-1	NA	NA	CASSREERTERFF	TGTGCCAGCAGTAGGGAGGAGCGGACCGAGCGGTTCTTC
TRBV6-1	TRBJ1-1	NA	NA	CASVTTILMNTEAFF	TGTGCCAGCGTGACTACAATCCTCATGAACACTGAAGCTTTCTTT
TRBV28	TRBJ2-5	NA	TRBD1	CASSLQGARKETQYF	TGTGCCAGCAGTCTTCAGGGGGCGAGGAAGGAGACCCAGTACTTC
TRBV20-1	TRBJ2-3	NA	TRBD2	CSAAPRGLGLAGTTDTQYF	TGCAGTGCAGCCCCCCGAGGTTTAGGCCTAGCGGGGACCACAGATACGCAGTATTTT
TRBV7-9	TRBJ1-5	NA	NA	CASSQQGKSNQPQHF	TGTGCCAGCAGCCAACAGGGTAAAAGCAATCAGCCCCAGCATTTT
TRBV28	TRBJ2-7	few	TRBD2	CASSLWGGDQRGTDYEQYF	TGTGCCAGCAGTTTATGGGGAGGGGACCAGCGGGGGACGGACTACGAGCAGTACTTC
TRBV7-9	TRBJ1-1	many	NA	CASSLAGRRGRDTEAFF	TGTGCCAGCAGCTTAGCGGGTAGAAGGGGTCGGGACACTGAAGCTTTCTTT
TRBV7-9	TRBJ1-2	NA	TRBD1	CASSSNDRGNGYTF	TGTGCCAGCAGCTCAAACGACAGGGGGAATGGCTACACCTTC
TRBV18	TRBJ2-7	NA	TRBD2	CASSPGTSGRAYEQYF	TGTGCCAGCTCACCGGGGACTAGCGGGAGGGCCTACGAGCAGTACTTC
TRBV7-8	TRBJ1-2	few	NA	CASSPGRAKSGYTF	TGTGCCAGCAGTCCCGGCAGGGCTAAGAGTGGCTACACCTTC
TRBV7-9	TRBJ1-1	few	TRBD1	CASSAVQGDTEAFF	TGTGCCAGCAGCGCCGTACAGGGGGACACTGAAGCTTTCTTT
TRBV12-3/TRBV12-4	TRBJ1-1	few	NA	CATARENTEAFF	TGTGCCACCGCCCGCGAGAACACTGAAGCTTTCTTT
TRBV10-3	TRBJ2-3	NA	NA	CAISESGNTDTQYF	TGTGCCATCAGTGAGTCAGGAAACACAGATACGCAGTATTTT
TRBV15	TRBJ2-5	many	NA	CATSRVAGVWETQYF	TGTGCCACCAGCAGAGTGGCAGGGGTATGGGAGACCCAGTACTTC
TRBV18	TRBJ2-1	few	TRBD1	CASSPPSGQGAPSSYNEQFF	TGTGCCAGCTCACCACCCTCTGGACAGGGGGCTCCGAGCTCCTACAATGAGCAGTTCTTC
TRBV12-3/TRBV12-4	TRBJ2-1	NA	NA	CASSLKLHPYNEQFF	TGTGCCAGCAGTTTAAAACTCCATCCCTACAATGAGCAGTTCTTC
TRBV5-1	TRBJ2-7	NA	TRBD1	CASGHRDSSYEQYF	TGCGCCAGCGGTCACAGGGACAGCTCCTACGAGCAGTACTTC
TRBV5-1	TRBJ2-4	NA	NA	CASSVEIAKNIQYF	TGCGCCAGCAGCGTCGAGATAGCCAAAAACATTCAGTACTTC